The clone carrying this T cell receptor beta chain occurred many times. The antigen remains undetermined. Authors' analysis steps: For papillary thyroid cancer, a distant-metastasis classifier was constructed from CDR3 differences observed across clinicopathological groups. TCRdb re-processed the PCR reads through MiXCR. These V and J calls derive from TCRdb rather than the authors' analysis. Altogether around 40,000 clones are present, 17% being singletons, with the ten largest covering 5% to 8%. The sample belongs to a study of metastatic and nonmetastatic thyroid tumors. Study overall: Repertoires from blood and tumor or nodule tissue of malignant and benign thyroid patients were compared.

General study points: Reported TCR beta diversity, measured in blood and tumor, was significantly higher for malignant thyroid tumors than for benign nodules.

All patients were treatment-naive before thyroid surgery. The TCR was taken from a male donor with papillary thyroid cancer or a benign thyroid nodule (not recorded which). Some clones in this sample may be carry-over from other donors' samples. Specimen: blood.

The CDR3 protein is CASSLGQGVNEQFF. For the CDR3, the DNA is TGTGCCAGCAGCCTTGGACAGGGGGTTAATGAGCAGTTCTTC. The rearrangement links TRBV11-3 to TRBJ2-1; 10 bases align to TRBD1. The CDR3 loop spans 14 amino acids. J lost 7 bases, V lost 5 bases, and 5 bases had no gene match. Germline V CDR1 and CDR2: SGHNT, YENEEA.